These 21 T cell receptor beta chains came from one sample sequenced in a study of tumor-infiltrating lymphocytes in oesophageal squamous cell carcinoma. TCRdb analysed the PCR reads with MiXCR anew, one entry per CDR3 protein. The data contain some 10,000 distinct CDR3 sequences, 50% to 60% of them seen just once; the ten biggest clones take up about 24%. Specimen: esophageal tumor tissue. The source is a male donor with esophageal squamous cell carcinoma.

This clonotype has only a few counts. This chain connects TRBV10-2 to TRBJ2-7, with D possibly being TRBD1 or TRBD2 (5 bases each). The J call could be wrong; TRBJ2-1 is a better fit for the DNA end. The CDR3 consists of 16 residues. CDR1 WSHSY and CDR2 SAAADI come from the germline V gene. DNA for the CDR3: TGCGCCAGCAGTGAACTTCGGGGCTATACCTACAATGAGCAGTTCTTC. Translating it yields CASSELRGYTYNEQFF.

This clonotype is termed medium-sized. This chain joins TRBV11-2 and TRBJ2-5; D is uncertain. With 4 bases removed from V and 3 bases from J, the gap between germline ends came to 3 bases. The germline CDR1 and CDR2 sequences are SGHAT and FQNNGV. This CDR3 contains 11 residues. CDR3 sequence reads: CASSSKETQYF. Written as DNA, the CDR3 is TGTGCCAGCAGCTCTAAAGAGACCCAGTACTTC.

This chain connects TRBV7-2 to TRBJ2-3; 8 positions agree with TRBD2. V lost 5 bases and J lost 3; bases outside the gene matches: 7. The CDR3 is made up of 15 amino acids. CDR1 and CDR2 from the germline V gene are SGHTA and FQGNSA. CDR3: CASSPPGLGTDTQYF. Written as DNA, the CDR3 is TGTGCCAGCAGCCCTCCGGGACTAGGAACAGATACGCAGTATTTT.

The chain couples TRBV7-2 to TRBJ2-1; D is tentatively TRBD1 or TRBD2 (5 bases each). The end of the DNA fits TRBJ2-7 better, so the J call may be wrong. The CDR3 is made up of 15 amino acids. The V gene's germline CDR1 is SGHTA and CDR2 FQGNSA. CDR3 bases: TGTGCCAGCAGCTTAGGCCTGGGGACCACGGGGGAGCAGTACTTC. Its translation is CASSLGLGTTGEQYF.

By sample share, this clonotype is large. This chain connects TRBV7-8 to TRBJ2-1; 8 bases align to TRBD1. With 1 base clipped from V and 7 bases from J, the junction kept 6 bases outside the gene matches. CDR3 length: 15 amino acids. CDR1 and CDR2 from the germline V gene are SGHVS and FQNEAQ. In nucleotides, the CDR3 is TGTGCCAGCAGCTTAGTTCAGGGGGCGGGAAATGAGCAGTTCTTC. Its protein is CASSLVQGAGNEQFF.

The chain couples TRBV7-8 to TRBJ2-5; 12 nucleotides align to TRBD1. CDR1 SGHVS and CDR2 FQNEAQ come from the germline V gene. CDR3 length: 17 amino acids. After removal of 2 bases from V and 4 bases from J, the junction contained 8 bases not matched to a gene. The CDR3 protein is CASSLQGQGAHGETQYF. CDR3 DNA sequence: TGTGCCAGCAGCTTACAGGGACAGGGGGCGCACGGAGAGACCCAGTACTTC.

Here the CDR3 reads CASSLNTGVSNQPQHF. CDR3 DNA sequence: TGTGCCAGCAGCCTTAATACGGGGGTCAGCAATCAGCCCCAGCATTTT. This chain joins TRBV7-2 and TRBJ1-5; D is perhaps TRBD1 (5 bases). CDR1 and CDR2 (germline): SGHTA, FQGNSA. V shed 5 bases and J shed 1 base, with 15 bases lying between them. The CDR3 spans 16 residues.

The chain carries TRBV7-2 and TRBJ2-4, with no clear D. TRBJ2-5 explains the end of the DNA better; the J call may be wrong. In germline, CDR1 is SGHTA, CDR2 FQGNSA. This CDR3 comprises 13 residues. The CDR3 spells CASSLVNLETQYF. CDR3 nucleotide sequence: TGTGCCAGCAGCTTAGTTAACTTAGAGACCCAGTACTTC.

The chain uses TRBV7-3 and TRBJ1-1; D not resolved. Per the germline V gene, CDR1 is SGHTA and CDR2 is FQGTGA. This CDR3 is built from 15 residues. Trimming removed 3 bases at V and 6 bases at J, with 17 bases between. CDR3 DNA: TGTGCCAGCAGCTTCTCTTTCAGAAACGAAGCTGAAGCTTTCTTT. Translated, it gives CASSFSFRNEAEAFF.

This chain links TRBV12-3 or TRBV12-4 with TRBJ2-2; the D gene could be TRBD1 or TRBD2 (5 bases each). V was cut by 6 bases and J by 7 bases, with 12 bases left in between. The length of the CDR3 is 13 residues. This chain's CDR3 is CASREARGGELFF. DNA of the CDR3: TGTGCCAGCAGGGAGGCAAGGGGCGGGGAGCTGTTTTTT.

The V gene is TRBV7-8, the J gene TRBJ2-3; TRBD2 matches 15 bases. The tail of the sequence fits TRBJ2-5 better, so the J call may be wrong. In germline, CDR1 is SGHVS, CDR2 FQNEAQ. The CDR3 extends over 18 amino acids. The CDR3 is CASSLGWGLAGGQETQYF. CDR3 sequence (DNA): TGTGCCAGCAGCTTAGGTTGGGGACTAGCGGGAGGCCAAGAGACCCAGTACTTC.

This chain joins TRBV11-3 and TRBJ2-1, with TRBD2 identical over 8 bases. V lost 4 bases to trimming and J lost 4 bases; unmatched junction nucleotides: 6. The CDR3 contains 15 residues. CDR1 and CDR2 (germline): SGHNT, YENEEA. Here the CDR3 DNA reads TGTGCCAGCAGCTCGGGACTAGGAACTTACAATGAGCAGTTCTTC. This translates into CASSSGLGTYNEQFF.

The V gene is TRBV7-6, the J gene TRBJ2-5; D uncertain. CDR3 length: 15 amino acids. Per germline, CDR1 SGHVS and CDR2 FNYEAQ. V shed 1 base and J shed 3 bases, with 12 bases lying between them. The CDR3 DNA is TGTGCCAGCAGCTTAGGACAAATAAGGAAAGAGACCCAGTACTTC. Its translation is CASSLGQIRKETQYF.

This clonotype was recorded once. The V gene is TRBV11-2, the J gene TRBJ2-3, with D uncertain. The J call may be incorrect, as the DNA end agrees better with TRBJ2-1. The CDR3 loop spans 13 amino acids. In germline, CDR1 is SGHAT, CDR2 FQNNGV. The CDR3 nucleotides are TGTGCCAGCAGCTTAGAGTCTTTCAATGAGCAGTTCTTC. It codes for CASSLESFNEQFF.

This clonotype has a handful of counts. V is TRBV7-8 and J is TRBJ1-4, with D perhaps TRBD1 (5 bases). Trimming cost V 2 bases and J 3 bases, with 10 bases left between them. The CDR3 is 15 amino acids. The germline CDR1 and CDR2 sequences are SGHVS and FQNEAQ. This CDR3 is CASSLYAGSNEKLFF. DNA of the CDR3: TGTGCCAGCAGCTTATATGCAGGGTCTAATGAAAAACTGTTTTTT.

The chain carries TRBV5-1 and TRBJ2-7, with TRBD1 as a possible D gene (6 bases). V was pared by 4 bases and J by 0 bases, with 11 bases between. CDR3 length: 14 residues. Germline CDR1 is SGHRS and CDR2 is YFSETQ. Here the CDR3 reads CASSSQGSSYEQYF. CDR3 coding DNA: TGCGCCAGCAGCAGTCAGGGGAGCTCCTACGAGCAGTACTTC.

The chain employs TRBV7-2 and TRBJ2-2, with 11 bases matching TRBD1. The CDR3 spans 14 residues. The trim removed 5 bases at V and 6 bases at J, leaving 2 bases unmatched. Per the germline V gene, CDR1 is SGHTA and CDR2 is FQGNSA. The CDR3: CASSLGQGAGELFF. For the CDR3, the DNA is TGTGCCAGCAGCCTGGGACAGGGGGCCGGGGAGCTGTTTTTT.

This rearrangement joins TRBV10-3 to TRBJ2-3; TRBD1 might be the D (6 bases). CDR3 length: 15 amino acids. Germline CDR1 ENHRY, CDR2 SYGVKD. The V and J ends lost 0 bases and 0 bases respectively, with 7 bases between them. This chain's CDR3 is CAISESGASTDTQYF. The CDR3, as DNA: TGTGCCATCAGTGAGTCGGGGGCTAGCACAGATACGCAGTATTTT.

Points on this clonotype: A single base separates this from a much larger clone, so it may be a read error. This chain connects TRBV5-1 to TRBJ2-5, with 10 bases matching TRBD2. The germline CDR1 and CDR2 sequences are SGHRS and YFSETQ. CDR3 length: 15 amino acids. Trimming removed 0 bases from V and 11 bases from J; junction bases left unmatched: 10. As DNA, the CDR3 is TGCGCCAGCAGCTTGGATGCTAGCGGGAGCGATGAGCAGTACTTC. Translation gives CASSLDASGSDEQYF.

The chain recombines TRBV7-3 with TRBJ2-7; the D call may be TRBD1 or TRBD2 (6 bases each). The J call may be in error: the DNA end matches TRBJ2-1 better. The length of the CDR3 is 15 residues. CDR1 and CDR2 from the germline V gene are SGHTA and FQGTGA. The CDR3 here is CASSYKGGTYNEQFF. Written as DNA, the CDR3 is TGTGCCAGCAGCTATAAAGGGGGGACCTACAATGAGCAGTTCTTC.

The chain joins TRBV5-5 to TRBJ2-5; possibly TRBD1 or TRBD2 for D (5 bases each). CDR3 length: 17 residues. V shed 0 bases and J shed 2 bases, with 17 bases lying between them. Germline CDR1 SGHKS, CDR2 YYEKEE (reference sequence). The CDR3: CASSLGPTLGEQETQYF. The CDR3 bases are TGTGCCAGCAGCTTGGGCCCAACACTAGGGGAGCAAGAGACCCAGTACTTC. Together with reference TRBV5-5 and TRBJ2-5, the CDR3 gives the full variable domain: DAGVTQSPTHLIKTRGQQVTLRCSPISGHKSVSWYQQVLGQGPQFIFQYYEKEERGRGNFPDRFSARQFPNYSSELNVNALLLGDSALYLCASSLGPTLGEQETQYFGPGTRLLVL.